This TCR beta chain stems from a study of radiation and T cells in renal cell carcinoma. Time point given: baseline pretreatment blood. Treatment reported: 15 Gy SBRT to primary tumor, nephrectomy 4 weeks later. This renal cell carcinoma was of the clear cell type. The germline V gene has CDR1 MNHNS and CDR2 SASEGT. V lost 5 bases and J 6 bases, leaving 9 bases between the germline ends. The CDR3 runs to 12 residues. The data were produced by immunoSEQ multiplex PCR, yet TCRdb's version contains in-frame clones alone and is incomplete. The data show about 130,000 clones, with roughly 84% seen just once and about 12% held by the top ten. The sample holds one count of this clone.

V and J are TRBV6-1 and TRBJ2-3, with unresolved D. This TCR came from a woman in her fifties or sixties with renal cell carcinoma. The specimen was blood, collected from a patient whose treatment included radiotherapy and nephrectomy. As DNA, the CDR3 is TGTGCCAGCAGTTCTATTGGGGATACGCAGTATTTT. This translates into CASSSIGDTQYF.